Included here is one T cell receptor (beta chain) sequence, with context. Its antigen is undetermined. Other DNA sequences from this sample encode an identical CDR3 as well. Repertoires were generated with immunoSEQ multiplex PCR, while TCRdb's copy carries only in-frame clones and drops some. The table has roughly 120,000 clones, 93% seen once. V shed 3 bases and J shed 3 bases, with 12 bases lying between them. This CDR3 has 14 residues. The germline V gene encodes CDR1 MNHEY and CDR2 SMNVEV (reference sequence). The data were obtained in a study of graft-versus-host responses after intestinal transplantation.

The specimen was unstimulated CD8+ T cells sorted from spleen or lymph node cells, collected before intestinal transplant. V is TRBV27 and J is TRBJ2-7, with D tentatively TRBD1 (7 bases). This sequence was found in a human donor who received an intestinal transplant. The CDR3 DNA follows: TGTGCCAGCAGTTTTGGGCAGGGGGGCTACGAGCAGTACTTC. Translated: CASSFGQGGYEQYF.